These 2 T cell receptor beta chains were all obtained from the same sample, sequenced in a study of EBV T-cell therapy then PD-1 blockade in nasopharyngeal carcinoma. The sample's treatment: AdE1-LMPpoly-expanded autologous EBV-specific T-cell therapy followed by anti-PD-1 nivolumab. Their cognate antigens are unknown. The table came from immunoSEQ multiplex PCR; TCRdb's copy has only in-frame clones and leaves some out. The table includes 20,000 to 25,000 clones, under 90% detected once. Sequences were derived from CD8+ T cells from blood, sampled at roughly day 65 from a patient whose treatment included autologous EBV-specific T cells and nivolumab. The receptor set was obtained from a man aged 40-50 years with nasopharyngeal carcinoma.

The chain has TRBV3-1 (or the pseudogene TRBV3-2) and TRBJ1-4, with no clear D. V dropped 1 base and J dropped 5 bases, with 5 bases sitting between them. This CDR3 spans 13 amino acids. The germline CDR1 and CDR2 sequences are LGHDT and YNNKEL (reference sequence). Here the CDR3 DNA reads TGTGCCAGCAGCCAAGTTGGAAATGAAAAACTGTTTTTT. Translating gives CASSQVGNEKLFF.

The CDR3 coding sequence is TGTGCCAGCAGCATACAGGGAAACACAGATACGCAGTATTTT. It specifies CASSIQGNTDTQYF. J is TRBJ2-3 and V is TRBV27; D may be TRBD1 (6 bases). The CDR3 has 14 residues. Per germline, CDR1 MNHEY and CDR2 SMNVEV (reference sequence). V shed 6 bases and J shed 2 bases, with 12 bases lying between them.